This TCR beta chain appears in the sequencing data of a study of identical twins. Points from the study as a whole: Not following the same donors, the study drew its conclusions from cross-sectional statistical analysis. It was out-of-frame TCR alpha sharing in monozygotic twins that models underestimated.

TCRdb redid the calling of the 5' RACE reads with MiXCR, one entry per CDR3 protein. The table records about 730,000 distinct CDR3 sequences, about 20% of them present only once. Points on this clonotype: Antigen: not known.

The sample also formed part of further work on T cells expressing NK-cell markers. This second study says: Dominant NKG2C+ clonotypes accounted for roughly 1.0-7.0% of CD8+ T cells in about 6 donors. The study found these clonotypes also leading the CD3+CD56-NKG2C+ fraction in a few donors.

The sequenced sample was PBMCs. The receptor was derived from a woman younger than 35 in good health.

The CDR3 nucleotides read TGTGCCAGCAGCCAACTAGCGGGAGGAGCCAACGAGCAGTACTTC. This codes for CASSQLAGGANEQYF. The chain uses TRBV3-1 and TRBJ2-7; 11 nucleotides agree with TRBD2. This CDR3 region has 15 residues. V was pared by 2 bases and J by 5 bases, with 5 bases of the junction left unmatched. Germline-derived CDR1 and CDR2 are LGHDT and YNNKEL (reference sequence).